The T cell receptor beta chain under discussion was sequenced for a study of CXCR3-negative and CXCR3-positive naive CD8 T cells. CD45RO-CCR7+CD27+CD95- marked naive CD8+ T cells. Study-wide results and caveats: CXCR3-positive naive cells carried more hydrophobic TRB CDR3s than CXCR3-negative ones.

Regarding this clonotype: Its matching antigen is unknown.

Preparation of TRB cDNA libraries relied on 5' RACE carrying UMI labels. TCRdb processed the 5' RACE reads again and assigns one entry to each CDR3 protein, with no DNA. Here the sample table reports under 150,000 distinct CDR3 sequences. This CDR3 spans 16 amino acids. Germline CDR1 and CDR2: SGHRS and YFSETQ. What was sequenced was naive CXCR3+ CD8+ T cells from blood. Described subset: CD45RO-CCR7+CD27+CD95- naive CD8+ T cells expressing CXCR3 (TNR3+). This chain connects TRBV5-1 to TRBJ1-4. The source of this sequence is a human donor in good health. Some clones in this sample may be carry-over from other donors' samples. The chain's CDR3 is CASSLVEGTTNEKLFF.